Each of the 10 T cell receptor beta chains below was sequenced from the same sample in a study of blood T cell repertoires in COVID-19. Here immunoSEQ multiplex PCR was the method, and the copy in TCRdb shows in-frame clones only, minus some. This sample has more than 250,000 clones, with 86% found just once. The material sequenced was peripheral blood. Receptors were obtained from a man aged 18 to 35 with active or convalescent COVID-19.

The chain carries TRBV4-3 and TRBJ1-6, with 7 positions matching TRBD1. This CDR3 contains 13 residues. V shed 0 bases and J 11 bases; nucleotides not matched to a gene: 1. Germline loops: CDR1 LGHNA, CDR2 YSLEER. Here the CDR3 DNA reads TGCGCCAGCAGCCAAGACGACAGGGCACCCCTCCACTTT. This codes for CASSQDDRAPLHF.

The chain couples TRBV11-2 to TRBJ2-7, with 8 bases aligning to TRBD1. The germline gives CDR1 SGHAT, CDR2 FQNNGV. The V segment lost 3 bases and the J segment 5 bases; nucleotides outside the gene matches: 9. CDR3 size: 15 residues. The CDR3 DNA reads TGTGCCAGCAGCTTCGTAGGCAGGGGGCGCAACGAGCAGTACTTC. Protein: CASSFVGRGRNEQYF.

The CDR3 spells CASSDSLAKNIQYF. CDR3 bases: TGTGCCAGCAGTGACAGTCTAGCCAAAAACATTCAGTACTTC. The rearrangement joins TRBV2 to TRBJ2-4; D gene uncertain. Germline V CDR1 and CDR2: SNHLY, FYNNEI. The CDR3 is made up of 14 amino acids. Trimming took 3 bases from V and 0 from J, leaving 6 bases between them.

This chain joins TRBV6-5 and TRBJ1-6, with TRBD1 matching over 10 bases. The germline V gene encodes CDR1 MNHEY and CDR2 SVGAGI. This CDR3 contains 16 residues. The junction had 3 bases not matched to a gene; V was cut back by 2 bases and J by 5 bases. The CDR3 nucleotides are TGTGCCAGCAGTTACAGACAGGGGGCGAATAATTCACCCCTCCACTTT. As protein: CASSYRQGANNSPLHF.

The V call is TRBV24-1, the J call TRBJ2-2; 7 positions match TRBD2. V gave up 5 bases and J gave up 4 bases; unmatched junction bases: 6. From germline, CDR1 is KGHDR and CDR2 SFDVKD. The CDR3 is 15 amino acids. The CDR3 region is CATSVGGFGTGELFF. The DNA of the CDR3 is TGTGCCACCAGTGTGGGGGGGTTCGGCACCGGGGAGCTGTTTTTT.

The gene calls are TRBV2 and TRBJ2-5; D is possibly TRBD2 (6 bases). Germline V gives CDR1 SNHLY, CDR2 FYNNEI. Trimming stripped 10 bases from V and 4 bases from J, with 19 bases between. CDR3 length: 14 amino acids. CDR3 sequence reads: CAIDVGGAAETQYF. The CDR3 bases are TGTGCCATAGACGTCGGGGGTGCCGCAGAGACCCAGTACTTC.

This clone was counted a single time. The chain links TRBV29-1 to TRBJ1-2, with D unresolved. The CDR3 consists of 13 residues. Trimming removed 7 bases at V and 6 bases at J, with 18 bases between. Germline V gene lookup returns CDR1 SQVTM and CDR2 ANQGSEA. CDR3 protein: CSGVGSPGDGYTF. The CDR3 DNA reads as TGCAGCGGCGTAGGGTCCCCCGGGGATGGCTACACCTTC. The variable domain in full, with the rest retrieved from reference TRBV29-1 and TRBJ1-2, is SAVISQKPSRDICQRGTSLTIQCQVDSQVTMMFWYRQQPGQSLTLIATANQGSEATYESGFVIDKFPISRPNLTFSTLTVSNMSPEDSSIYLCSGVGSPGDGYTFGSGTRLTVV.

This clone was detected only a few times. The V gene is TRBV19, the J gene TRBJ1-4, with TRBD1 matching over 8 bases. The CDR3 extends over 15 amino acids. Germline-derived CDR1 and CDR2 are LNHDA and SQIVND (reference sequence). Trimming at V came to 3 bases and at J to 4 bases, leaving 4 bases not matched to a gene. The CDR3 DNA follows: TGTGCCAGTAGTATGTTGGGGACAGGTAATGAAAAACTGTTTTTT. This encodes CASSMLGTGNEKLFF.

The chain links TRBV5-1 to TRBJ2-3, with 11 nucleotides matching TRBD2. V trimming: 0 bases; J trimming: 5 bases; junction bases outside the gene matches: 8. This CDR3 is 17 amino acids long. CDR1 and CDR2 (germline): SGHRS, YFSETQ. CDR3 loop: CASSLDLSGGALDTQYF. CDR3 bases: TGCGCCAGCAGCTTGGACCTTAGCGGGGGGGCGTTAGATACGCAGTATTTT.

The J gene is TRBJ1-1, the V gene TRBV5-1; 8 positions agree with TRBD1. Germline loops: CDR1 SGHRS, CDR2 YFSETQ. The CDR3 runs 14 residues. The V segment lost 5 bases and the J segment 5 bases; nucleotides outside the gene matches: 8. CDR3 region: CASSFDRGKTEAFF. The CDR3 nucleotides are TGCGCCAGCAGTTTTGACAGGGGAAAAACTGAAGCTTTCTTT.